Below, 7 T cell receptor beta chains from the same sample are listed, as sequenced in a study of control samples from healthy donors and cancer patients. The data were produced by immunoSEQ multiplex PCR, yet TCRdb's version contains in-frame clones alone and is incomplete. The table shows 150,000 to 200,000 clones, with 90% to 95% occurring only once. The specimen sequenced was blood. These receptors were collected from a woman in her fifties or sixties in good health.

V usage is TRBV4-3 and J usage is TRBJ1-5; D call uncertain. V gave up 0 bases and J gave up 3 bases, with 9 bases separating them. This CDR3 spans 15 amino acids. Germline V CDR1 and CDR2: LGHNA, YSLEER. The CDR3 region is CASSQDYRDNQPQHF. DNA of the CDR3: TGCGCCAGCAGCCAAGATTATAGGGACAATCAGCCCCAGCATTTT.

The J gene is TRBJ1-2, the V gene TRBV12-5, with TRBD1 as a possible D gene (6 bases). Germline V CDR1 and CDR2: LGHNT, FRNRAP. This CDR3 contains 14 residues. Trimming removed 7 bases from V and 3 bases from J, with 15 bases in between. As DNA, the CDR3 is TGTGCTAGTGCCAAGGTGGACAGCTACTATGGCTACACCTTC. Its protein product is CASAKVDSYYGYTF.

The chain is built from TRBV10-3 and TRBJ2-3, with D maybe TRBD2 (5 bases). The germline V and J ends were trimmed by 6 bases and 4 bases, with 11 bases remaining between them. This CDR3 is 13 amino acids long. The germline V gene has CDR1 ENHRY and CDR2 SYGVKD. The DNA for the CDR3 is TGTGCCATCAGGGAGGCAGCCCCAGATACGCAGTATTTT. This gives the protein CAIREAAPDTQYF.

The chain is built from TRBV11-3 and TRBJ2-5; TRBD2 agrees at 16 bases. The CDR3 length is 17 residues. CDR1 and CDR2 from the germline V gene are SGHNT and YENEEA. Trimming cost V 0 bases and J 5 bases; bases outside gene matches: 3. The DNA for the CDR3 is TGTGCCAGCAGCTTAGAAGGGACTAGCGGGGGGGCCGAGACCCAGTACTTC. This encodes CASSLEGTSGGAETQYF.

CDR3 region: CAIRQSGGGLDSPLHF. The CDR3 nucleotides read TGTGCCATCAGACAATCAGGGGGCGGTTTGGATTCACCCCTCCACTTT. This chain uses TRBV10-3 with TRBJ1-6; TRBD1 agrees at 8 bases. The germline V gene encodes CDR1 ENHRY and CDR2 SYGVKD. V lost 6 bases to trimming and J lost 8 bases; unmatched junction nucleotides: 12. The CDR3 totals 16 residues.

V and J are TRBV7-2 and TRBJ1-2; D is unclear. CDR1 and CDR2 from the germline V gene are SGHTA and FQGNSA. V lost 1 base to trimming and J lost 2 bases, with 11 bases between them. This CDR3 has 15 residues. The CDR3 spells CASSLGAGSNYGYTF. Here the CDR3 DNA reads TGTGCCAGCAGCTTAGGGGCAGGATCAAACTATGGCTACACCTTC.

The CDR3 protein is CATGAGRSYEQYF. DNA of the CDR3: TGCGCCACGGGGGCAGGGAGATCCTACGAGCAGTACTTC. This chain joins TRBV10-1 and TRBJ2-7; D is possibly TRBD1 or TRBD2 (6 bases each). The length of the CDR3 is 13 residues. Trimming removed 10 bases at V and 1 base at J, with 14 bases between. In germline, CDR1 is WNHNN, CDR2 SYGVQD (reference sequence).